This T cell receptor (beta chain) was profiled in a study of blood T cell repertoires in COVID-19. Study context: The origin of the acute and convalescent COVID-19 samples was the United States, Italy and Spain. Nucleic acid was either cDNA or gDNA, and it came from T cells, B-cell-depleted T cells, or PBMCs.

The germline V gene has CDR1 MNHEY and CDR2 SVGAGI. This CDR3 is built from 13 residues. Deletions cut 2 bases from V and 9 bases from J, with 11 bases between. Some clones are missing from TCRdb's copy, which holds only in-frame ones; the method was immunoSEQ multiplex PCR. The sample records about 440,000 clones, 90% being singletons. Membership in each cohort depended on participant-reported clinical history. Donors in Cohort 3 who had recovered were those with two negative PCRs, healthcare professional clearance, or resolution of their symptoms. This TCR came from a man younger than 35 who had recovered from COVID-19. Sequencing was carried out using PBMCs or T cells enriched from blood (not recorded which). The rearrangement links TRBV6-5 to TRBJ1-3; the D gene is possibly TRBD1 (5 bases). CDR3 bases: TGTGCCAGCAGTTACCTCGACGGGGGCACCATATATTTT. This gives the protein CASSYLDGGTIYF.